Listed here is a single T cell receptor (beta chain). Its target is not known. The CDR3 spans 13 residues. Germline lookup yields CDR1 SNHLY and CDR2 FYNNEI. Trimming pared 7 bases from V and 6 bases from J, leaving 13 bases between. This sample was taken from a study of a mutant IDH1 vaccine in newly diagnosed glioma. The time point here: week 35, safety follow-up. Every single dose of the vaccine, 300 ug of mutant IDH1 20-mer peptide, came with topical imiquimod. Data came from immunoSEQ multiplex PCR; TCRdb stores just in-frame clones and leaves some out. The sample includes under 35,000 clones, around 80% of them seen just once.

The chain combines TRBV2 with TRBJ2-1; D is unclear. This clonotype originated in a man over 45 with glioma. The sample in question was PBMCs, obtained from a glioma patient whose treatment included an IDH1 peptide vaccine. Here the CDR3 reads CASIWLKLNEQFF. CDR3 DNA: TGTGCCAGCATTTGGTTGAAACTCAATGAGCAGTTCTTC.